This TCR beta chain was obtained from a study of blood T cell repertoires in COVID-19. As for the study in general: Sources were T cells, B-cell-depleted T cells, or PBMCs; the material itself was cDNA or gDNA.

Per the study methods: Amplified reference gene primers provided the basis for estimating nucleated cell counts. Data came from immunoSEQ multiplex PCR; TCRdb stores just in-frame clones and leaves some out. From that table come the V and J calls and clone size; the DNA was used to work out D and trimming. Of 160,000 or so clones listed, more than 65% are singletons. The V gene's germline CDR1 is SGHAT and CDR2 FQNNGV. The CDR3 extends over 15 amino acids. Trimming cost V 6 bases and J 9 bases, with 23 bases left between them. The chain carries TRBV11-2 and TRBJ2-5; tentative D call: TRBD2 (6 bases). This TCR came from a man in his 60s who had recovered from COVID-19. Sequencing input: PBMCs or T cells enriched from blood (not recorded which). In DNA, the CDR3 is TGTGCCAGCAGAGCTGCCGGGACGTCAGGAGGGGCCCAGTACTTC. Translation gives CASRAAGTSGGAQYF.